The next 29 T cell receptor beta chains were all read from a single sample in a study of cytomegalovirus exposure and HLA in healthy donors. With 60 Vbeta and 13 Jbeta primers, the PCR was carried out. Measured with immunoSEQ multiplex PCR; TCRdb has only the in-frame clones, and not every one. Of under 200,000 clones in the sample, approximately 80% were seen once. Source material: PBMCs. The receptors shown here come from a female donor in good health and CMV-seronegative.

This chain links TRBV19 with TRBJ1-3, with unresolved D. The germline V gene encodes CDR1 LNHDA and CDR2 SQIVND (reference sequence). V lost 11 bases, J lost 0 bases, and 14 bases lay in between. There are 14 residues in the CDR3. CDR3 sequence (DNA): TGTGCCGTCACGGGGTATAGCTCTGGAAACACCATATATTTT. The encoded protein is CAVTGYSSGNTIYF.

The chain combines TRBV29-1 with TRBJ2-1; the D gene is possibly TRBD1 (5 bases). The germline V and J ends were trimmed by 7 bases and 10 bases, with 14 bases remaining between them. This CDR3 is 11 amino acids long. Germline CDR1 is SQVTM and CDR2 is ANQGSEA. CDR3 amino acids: CSAGKGWEQFF. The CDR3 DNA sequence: TGCAGCGCCGGTAAGGGGTGGGAGCAGTTCTTC.

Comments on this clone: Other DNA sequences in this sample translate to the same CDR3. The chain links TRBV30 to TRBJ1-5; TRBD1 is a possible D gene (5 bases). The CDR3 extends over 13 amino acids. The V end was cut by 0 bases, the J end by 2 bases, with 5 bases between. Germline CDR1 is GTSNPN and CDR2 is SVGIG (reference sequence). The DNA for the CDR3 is TGTGCCTGGAGTGTAGGGGGCAATCAGCCCCAGCATTTT. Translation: CAWSVGGNQPQHF.

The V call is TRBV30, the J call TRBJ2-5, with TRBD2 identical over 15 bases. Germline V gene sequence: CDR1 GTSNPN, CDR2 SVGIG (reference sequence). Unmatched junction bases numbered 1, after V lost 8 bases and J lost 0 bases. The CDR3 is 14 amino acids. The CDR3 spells CAGTSGGYQETQYF. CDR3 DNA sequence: TGTGCCGGGACTAGCGGGGGGTACCAAGAGACCCAGTACTTC.

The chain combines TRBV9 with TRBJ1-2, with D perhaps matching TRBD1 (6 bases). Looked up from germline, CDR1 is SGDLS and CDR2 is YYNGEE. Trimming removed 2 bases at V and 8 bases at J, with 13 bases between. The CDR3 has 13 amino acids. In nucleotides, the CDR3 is TGTGCCAGCAGCGTTGAAGGGGGTCGGGGCTACACCTTC. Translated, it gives CASSVEGGRGYTF.

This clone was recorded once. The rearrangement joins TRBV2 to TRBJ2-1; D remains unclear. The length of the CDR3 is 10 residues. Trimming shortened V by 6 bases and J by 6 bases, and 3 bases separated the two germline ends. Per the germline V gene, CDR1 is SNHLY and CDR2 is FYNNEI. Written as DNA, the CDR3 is TGTGCCAGCAGCAGCAATGAGCAGTTCTTC. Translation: CASSSNEQFF.

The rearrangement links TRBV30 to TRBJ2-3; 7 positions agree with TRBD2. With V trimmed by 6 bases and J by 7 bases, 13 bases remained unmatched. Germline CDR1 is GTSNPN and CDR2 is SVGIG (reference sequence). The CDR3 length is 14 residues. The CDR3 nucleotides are TGTGCCTGCCCAGGCGGGGGTTCCGCCCATACGCAGTATTTT. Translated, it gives CACPGGGSAHTQYF.

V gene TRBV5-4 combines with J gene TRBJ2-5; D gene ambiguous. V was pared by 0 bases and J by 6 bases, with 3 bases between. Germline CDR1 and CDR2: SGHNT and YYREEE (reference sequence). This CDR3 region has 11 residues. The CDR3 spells CASSLAKTQYF. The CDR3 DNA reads TGTGCCAGCAGCTTGGCCAAGACCCAGTACTTC. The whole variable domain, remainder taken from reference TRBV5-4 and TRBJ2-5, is ETGVTQSPTHLIKTRGQQVTLRCSSQSGHNTVSWYQQALGQGPQFIFQYYREEENGRGNFPPRFSGLQFPNYSSELNVNALELDDSALYLCASSLAKTQYFGPGTRLLVL.

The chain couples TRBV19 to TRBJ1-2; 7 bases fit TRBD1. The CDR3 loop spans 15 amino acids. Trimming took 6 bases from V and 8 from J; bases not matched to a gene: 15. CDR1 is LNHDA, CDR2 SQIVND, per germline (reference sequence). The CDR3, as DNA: TGTGCCAGTAGCATCGGCCCCAGACAGGGAGGAGGCTACACCTTC. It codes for CASSIGPRQGGGYTF.

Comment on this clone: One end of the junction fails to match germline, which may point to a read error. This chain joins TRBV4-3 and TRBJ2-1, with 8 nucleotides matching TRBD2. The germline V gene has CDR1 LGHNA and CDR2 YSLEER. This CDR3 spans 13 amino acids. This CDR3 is CASSQDRGGHLLF. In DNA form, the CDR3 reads TGCGCCAGCAGCCAAGATCGGGGGGGGCACCTCCTCTTC.

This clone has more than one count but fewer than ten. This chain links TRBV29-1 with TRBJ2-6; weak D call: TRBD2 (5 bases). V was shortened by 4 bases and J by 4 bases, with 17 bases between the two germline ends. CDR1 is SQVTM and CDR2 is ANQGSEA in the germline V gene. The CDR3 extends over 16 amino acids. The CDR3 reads CSVGGSSSLGANVLTF. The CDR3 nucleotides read TGCAGCGTTGGCGGGTCATCAAGTCTGGGGGCCAACGTCCTGACTTTC.

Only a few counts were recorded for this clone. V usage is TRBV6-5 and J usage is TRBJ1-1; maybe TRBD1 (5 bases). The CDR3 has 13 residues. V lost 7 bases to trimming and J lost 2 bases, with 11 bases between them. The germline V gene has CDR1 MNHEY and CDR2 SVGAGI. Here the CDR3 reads CASKGLSNTEAFF. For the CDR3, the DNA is TGTGCCAGCAAGGGGCTTAGCAACACTGAAGCTTTCTTT.

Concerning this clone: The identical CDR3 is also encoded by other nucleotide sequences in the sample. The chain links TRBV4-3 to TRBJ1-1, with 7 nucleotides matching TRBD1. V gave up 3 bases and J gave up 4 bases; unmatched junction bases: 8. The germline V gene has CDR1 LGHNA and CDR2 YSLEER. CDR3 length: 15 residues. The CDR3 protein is CASSQYQGGSTEAFF. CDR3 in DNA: TGCGCCAGCAGCCAGTATCAGGGGGGTAGCACTGAAGCTTTCTTT.

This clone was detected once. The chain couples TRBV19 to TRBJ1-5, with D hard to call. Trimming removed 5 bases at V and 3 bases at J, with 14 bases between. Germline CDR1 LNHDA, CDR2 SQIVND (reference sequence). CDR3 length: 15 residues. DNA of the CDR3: TGTGCCAGTAGTGGGCGGGAGGAAATCAATCAGCCCCAGCATTTT. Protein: CASSGREEINQPQHF.

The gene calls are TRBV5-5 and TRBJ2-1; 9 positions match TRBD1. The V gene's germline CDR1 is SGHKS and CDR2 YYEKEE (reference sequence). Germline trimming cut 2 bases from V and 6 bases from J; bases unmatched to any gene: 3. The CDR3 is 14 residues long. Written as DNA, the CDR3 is TGTGCCAGCAGCTTCCAACAGGGGGCCAATGAGCAGTTCTTC. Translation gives CASSFQQGANEQFF. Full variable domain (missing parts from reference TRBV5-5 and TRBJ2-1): DAGVTQSPTHLIKTRGQQVTLRCSPISGHKSVSWYQQVLGQGPQFIFQYYEKEERGRGNFPDRFSARQFPNYSSELNVNALLLGDSALYLCASSFQQGANEQFFGPGTRLTVL.

The CDR3 DNA is TGTGCCATCAGTGATCCCTCGGACAGGATGAAGCCCCAGCATTTT. This encodes CAISDPSDRMKPQHF. The V gene is TRBV10-3, the J gene TRBJ1-5; 7 nucleotides match TRBD1. Germline CDR1 and CDR2: ENHRY and SYGVKD. V lost 3 bases to trimming and J lost 8 bases; unmatched junction nucleotides: 10. There are 15 residues in the CDR3.

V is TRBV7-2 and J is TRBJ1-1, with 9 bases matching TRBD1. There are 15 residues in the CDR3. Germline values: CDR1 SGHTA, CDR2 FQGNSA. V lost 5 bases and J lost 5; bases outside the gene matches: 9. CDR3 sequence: CASSPGTGRNTEAFF. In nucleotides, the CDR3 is TGTGCCAGCAGCCCGGGGACAGGGAGGAATACTGAAGCTTTCTTT. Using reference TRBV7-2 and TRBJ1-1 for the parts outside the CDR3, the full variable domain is GAGVSQSPSNKVTEKGKDVELRCDPISGHTALYWYRQSLGQGLEFLIYFQGNSAPDKSGLPSDRFSAERTGGSVSTLTIQRTQQEDSAVYLCASSPGTGRNTEAFFGQGTRLTVV.

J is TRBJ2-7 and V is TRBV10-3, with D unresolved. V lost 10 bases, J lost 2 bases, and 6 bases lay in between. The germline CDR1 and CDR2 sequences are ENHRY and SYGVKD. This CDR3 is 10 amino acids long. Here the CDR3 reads CATGTYEQYF. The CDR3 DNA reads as TGTGCCACGGGTACCTACGAGCAGTACTTC.

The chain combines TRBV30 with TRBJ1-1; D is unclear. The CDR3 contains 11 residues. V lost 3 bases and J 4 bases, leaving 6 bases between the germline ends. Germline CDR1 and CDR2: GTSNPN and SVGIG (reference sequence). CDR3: CAWSEITEAFF. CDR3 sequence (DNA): TGTGCCTGGAGCGAGATCACTGAAGCTTTCTTT.

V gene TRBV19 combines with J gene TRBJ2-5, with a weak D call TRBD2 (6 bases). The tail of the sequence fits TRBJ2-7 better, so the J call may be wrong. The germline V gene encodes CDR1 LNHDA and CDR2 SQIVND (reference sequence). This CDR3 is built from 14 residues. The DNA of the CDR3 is TGTGCCAGTAGTATAGGCGGAGGGAAGCACGAGCAGTACTTC. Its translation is CASSIGGGKHEQYF.

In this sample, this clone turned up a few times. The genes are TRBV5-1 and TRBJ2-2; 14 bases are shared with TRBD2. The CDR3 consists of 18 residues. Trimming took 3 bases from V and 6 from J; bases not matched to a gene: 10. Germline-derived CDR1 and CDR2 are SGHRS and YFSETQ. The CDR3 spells CASSSTGLAGVLAGELFF. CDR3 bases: TGCGCCAGCAGCTCGACGGGACTAGCGGGAGTCTTGGCCGGGGAGCTGTTTTTT.

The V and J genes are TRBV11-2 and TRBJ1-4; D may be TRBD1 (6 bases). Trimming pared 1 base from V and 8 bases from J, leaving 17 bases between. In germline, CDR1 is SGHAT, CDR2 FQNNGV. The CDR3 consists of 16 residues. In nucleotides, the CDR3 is TGTGCCAGCAGCTTAGGGCTGGGCAGGGGTGTCGAAAAACTGTTTTTT. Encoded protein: CASSLGLGRGVEKLFF.

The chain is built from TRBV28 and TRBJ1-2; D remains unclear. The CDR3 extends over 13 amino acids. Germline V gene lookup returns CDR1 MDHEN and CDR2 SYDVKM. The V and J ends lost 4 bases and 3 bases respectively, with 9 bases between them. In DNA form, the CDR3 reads TGTGCCAGCAGTTCTCGGACTTACTATGGCTACACCTTC. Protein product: CASSSRTYYGYTF.

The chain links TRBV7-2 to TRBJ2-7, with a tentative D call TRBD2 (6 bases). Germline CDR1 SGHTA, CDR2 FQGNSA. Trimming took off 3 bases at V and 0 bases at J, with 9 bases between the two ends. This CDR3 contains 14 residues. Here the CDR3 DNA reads TGTGCCAGCAGCTTTGAGCGGGCCTCCTACGAGCAGTACTTC. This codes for CASSFERASYEQYF. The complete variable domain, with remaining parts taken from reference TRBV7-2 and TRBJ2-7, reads GAGVSQSPSNKVTEKGKDVELRCDPISGHTALYWYRQSLGQGLEFLIYFQGNSAPDKSGLPSDRFSAERTGGSVSTLTIQRTQQEDSAVYLCASSFERASYEQYFGPGTRLTVT.

DNA for the CDR3: TGTGCCAGTAGTATGGCCGGGACAGGTAATCGGGAGCAGTACTTC. Its protein is CASSMAGTGNREQYF. The chain uses TRBV19 and TRBJ2-7, with 8 bases that match TRBD1. This CDR3 is 15 amino acids long. V shed 3 bases and J 7 bases; nucleotides not matched to a gene: 11. CDR1 is LNHDA and CDR2 is SQIVND in the germline V gene (reference sequence).

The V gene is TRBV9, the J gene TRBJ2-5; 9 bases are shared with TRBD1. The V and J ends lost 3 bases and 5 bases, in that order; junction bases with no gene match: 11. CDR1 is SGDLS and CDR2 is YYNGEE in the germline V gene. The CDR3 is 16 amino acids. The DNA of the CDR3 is TGTGCCAGCAGCGGAACAGGGGGCGGATTTGGGGAGACCCAGTACTTC. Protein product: CASSGTGGGFGETQYF.

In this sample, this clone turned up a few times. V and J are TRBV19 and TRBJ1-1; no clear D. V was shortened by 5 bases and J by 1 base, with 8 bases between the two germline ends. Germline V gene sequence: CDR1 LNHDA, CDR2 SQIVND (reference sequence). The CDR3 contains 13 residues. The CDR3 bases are TGTGCCAGTAGTTCACGGGGGAACACTGAAGCTTTCTTT. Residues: CASSSRGNTEAFF. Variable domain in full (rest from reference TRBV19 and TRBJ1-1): DGGITQSPKYLFRKEGQNVTLSCEQNLNHDAMYWYRQDPGQGLRLIYYSQIVNDFQKGDIAEGYSVSREKKESFPLTVTSAQKNPTAFYLCASSSRGNTEAFFGQGTRLTVV.

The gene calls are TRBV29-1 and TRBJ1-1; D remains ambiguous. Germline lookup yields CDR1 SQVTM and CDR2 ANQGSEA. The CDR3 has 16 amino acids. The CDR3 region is CRRSLVSRSRNTEAFF. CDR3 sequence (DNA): TGCAGACGTTCATTAGTTAGTCGGTCCCGTAACACTGAAGCTTTCTTT.

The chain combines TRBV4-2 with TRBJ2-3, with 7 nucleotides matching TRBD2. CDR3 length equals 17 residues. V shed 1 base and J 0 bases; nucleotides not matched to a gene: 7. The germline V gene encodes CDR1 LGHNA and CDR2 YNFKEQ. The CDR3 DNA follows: TGTGCCAGCAGCCAAGTTCTCGGGGGGTATAGCACAGATACGCAGTATTTT. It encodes CASSQVLGGYSTDTQYF.